The clone carrying this T cell receptor beta chain was seen only a few times. Its antigen is undetermined. This specimen comes from a study of blood T cells in healthy people across ages. Study details: About one barcoded TCR beta cDNA was captured per two T cells.

Caucasian, healthy and from Russia, the donors were aged between about 6 and 90. There are 11 residues in the CDR3. Germline CDR1 is DFQATT and CDR2 is SNEGSKA (reference sequence). Study-wide results and caveats: Observed TCR beta diversity per million T cells went down as age went up. This fall followed a roughly linear course with age.

Using a J-beta primer mix together with a sample-barcoded 5' primer, a second PCR was run for about 6 to 11 cycles. Every single cDNA molecule received a tag from a template-switch adaptor with 12 random nucleotides. TCRdb re-derived calls from the 5' RACE reads in MiXCR, one entry per CDR3 protein. The sample shows about a million distinct CDR3 sequences, just over 50% of them seen only once. The source is a woman aged 55-69 years in good health. The sequencing sample was made of blood. The V call is TRBV20-1, the J call TRBJ2-5, with no clear D. The DNA end is a closer match to TRBJ2-7, so the J assignment may be wrong. CDR3 amino acids: CSARGHYEQYF. CDR3 sequence (DNA): TGCAGTGCTAGAGGCCACTACGAGCAGTACTTC.